This entry lists 10 T cell receptor beta chains sequenced from one sample in a study of blood T cell repertoires in COVID-19. Profiled with immunoSEQ multiplex PCR; TCRdb holds only in-frame clones, not every one. The sample yields under 450,000 clones, about 89% seen once. Sequenced sample: peripheral blood. These receptors were obtained from a woman in her 40s with COVID-19, enrolled during active disease.

This sequence joins TRBV6-5 and TRBJ2-2, with unresolved D. Germline V gene lookup returns CDR1 MNHEY and CDR2 SVGAGI. The V and J ends lost 2 bases and 1 base respectively, with 11 bases between them. The CDR3 is made up of 16 amino acids. CDR3 residues: CASSYLAARNTGELFF. The CDR3 DNA is TGTGCCAGCAGTTACCTCGCGGCGAGGAACACCGGGGAGCTGTTTTTT.

The CDR3: CAGGFPSQETQYF. Written as DNA, the CDR3 is TGTGCCGGAGGGTTCCCGTCACAAGAGACCCAGTACTTC. The rearrangement links TRBV5-4 to TRBJ2-5, with a possible D match to TRBD2 (6 bases). Germline CDR1 is SGHNT and CDR2 is YYREEE (reference sequence). The V gene lost 10 bases and the J gene lost 2 bases, with 15 bases spanning the gap. CDR3 length equals 13 residues.

The gene calls are TRBV7-8 and TRBJ1-6, with a weak D call TRBD1 (5 bases). Germline-derived CDR1 and CDR2 are SGHVS and FQNEAQ. Trimming took off 2 bases at V and 5 bases at J, with 10 bases between the two ends. The CDR3 sequence is 15 residues long. This CDR3 reads CASSLQGPHNSPLHF. In DNA, the CDR3 is TGTGCCAGCAGCTTACAGGGCCCCCATAATTCACCCCTCCACTTT.

This chain uses TRBV28 with TRBJ1-5; unclear D gene. The length of the CDR3 is 13 residues. Trimming left V 5 bases short and J 0 bases short, with 5 bases between. CDR1 is MDHEN, CDR2 SYDVKM, per germline. The CDR3 is CASSDYSNQPQHF. CDR3 DNA: TGTGCCAGCAGTGACTATAGCAATCAGCCCCAGCATTTT.

J is TRBJ1-2 and V is TRBV6-5, with TRBD1 matching over 7 bases. Germline V CDR1 and CDR2: MNHEY, SVGAGI. This CDR3 has 16 amino acids. V was pared by 2 bases and J by 8 bases, with 14 bases of the junction left unmatched. The CDR3 loop is CASSYATQGPAGGYTF. CDR3 bases: TGTGCCAGCAGTTACGCAACACAGGGGCCCGCGGGAGGCTACACCTTC.

This rearrangement joins TRBV19 to TRBJ2-7; possible D gene TRBD2, 5 bases. CDR3 length: 17 residues. From germline, CDR1 is LNHDA and CDR2 SQIVND (reference sequence). The V and J ends lost 2 bases and 0 bases respectively, with 17 bases between them. In nucleotides, the CDR3 is TGTGCCAGTAGTATATTAGCACGGGGAAAGAGCTCCTACGAGCAGTACTTC. It specifies CASSILARGKSSYEQYF.

This sequence joins TRBV27 and TRBJ2-7, with a possible D match to TRBD1 (6 bases). CDR1 MNHEY and CDR2 SMNVEV come from the germline V gene (reference sequence). V dropped 3 bases and J dropped 5 bases, with 11 bases sitting between them. CDR3 length: 13 amino acids. CDR3 DNA: TGTGCCAGCAGTTTTTCAGGGGCCCACGAGCAGTACTTC. Protein product: CASSFSGAHEQYF.

This chain links TRBV28 with TRBJ2-7, with TRBD1 matching 7 bases. CDR3 size: 12 residues. With V trimmed by 5 bases and J by 6 bases, 4 bases remained unmatched. The germline CDR1 and CDR2 sequences are MDHEN and SYDVKM. As DNA, the CDR3 is TGTGCCAGCAGTGCGACAGGGCGCGAGCAGTACTTC. This codes for CASSATGREQYF.

The chain joins TRBV3-1 (or the pseudogene TRBV3-2) to TRBJ1-2; TRBD1 agrees at 8 bases. After removal of 1 base from V and 6 bases from J, the junction contained 7 bases not matched to a gene. The CDR3 runs to 15 residues. Germline CDR1 LGHDT, CDR2 YNNKEL (reference sequence). CDR3 bases: TGTGCCAGCAGCCAAGGGACAGGGCGTTATGATGGCTACACCTTC. It yields the protein CASSQGTGRYDGYTF.

This chain links TRBV28 with TRBJ1-1; TRBD1 matches 10 bases. V trimming: 5 bases; J trimming: 5 bases; junction bases outside the gene matches: 8. CDR1 is MDHEN and CDR2 is SYDVKM in the germline V gene. The CDR3 covers 15 residues. The CDR3 DNA follows: TGTGCCAGCAGTCCAATTGACAGGGGGCGGACTGAAGCTTTCTTT. This translates into CASSPIDRGRTEAFF.